This T cell receptor (beta chain) was captured by sequencing in a study of blood T cells in healthy people across ages. Trimming pared 3 bases from V and 0 bases from J, leaving 9 bases between. The germline V gene encodes CDR1 SGHVS and CDR2 FQNEAQ. The CDR3 has 14 residues. Primers used in a second PCR of about 7 to 12 cycles were a sample-barcoded 5' primer and a J-beta primer mix. A template-switch adaptor with 12 random nucleotides tagged each cDNA molecule. MiXCR, run by TCRdb on the 5' RACE reads, gives a single entry per CDR3 protein. The data hold 750,000 to 850,000 distinct CDR3 sequences, with around 25% observed a single time. These same data were also listed under a study on T cells of mothers and their children. That report adds: Clones that were microchimeric and persistent were not detected among T cells.

Sequencing was performed on blood. This clonotype was obtained from a boy aged 5-17 years in good health. The J gene is TRBJ2-7, the V gene TRBV7-8; D uncertain. The CDR3 DNA reads as TGTGCCAGCAGCTTCGAATTGGTCTCCTACGAGCAGTACTTC. This translates into CASSFELVSYEQYF.